The rows below give T cell receptor beta chains drawn from one sample of a study of T cells in Graves' hyperthyroidism and ophthalmopathy. TCRdb reanalysed the multiplex PCR reads using MiXCR and keeps one entry per CDR3 protein. The table lists hundreds of thousands of distinct CDR3 sequences, 45% of them singletons. Specimen: peripheral blood or thyroid tissue (not recorded which). The receptors derive from an adult man with Graves' disease, either hyperthyroidism or ophthalmopathy (not recorded which). Each CDR3 is given with its conserved first and last residue. The D gene is left open where the match is weak. Where a row states a size, it is once, few, many or the class of an expanded clone; other rows omit it.

v_gene	j_gene	len	d_gene	abundance	CDR3aa	CDR3nt
TRBV9	TRBJ1-1	15	.	.	CASSVGWNTNTEAFF	TGTGCCAGCAGCGTAGGGTGGAATACGAACACTGAAGCTTTCTTT
TRBV24-1	TRBJ2-5	17	.	many	CATSDRRGRGNQETQYF	TGTGCCACCAGTGACCGGAGGGGAAGGGGCAACCAAGAGACCCAGTACTTC
TRBV7-8	TRBJ1-2	14	.	.	CASSSRPWDYGYTF	TGTGCCAGCAGCTCCCGACCATGGGACTATGGCTACACCTTC
TRBV7-9	TRBJ2-7	14	TRBD2	few	CASSQGLGPHEQYF	TGTGCCAGCAGCCAGGGACTAGGACCCCACGAGCAGTACTTC
TRBV7-9	TRBJ1-2	13	.	few	CAGRKSPNEYYTF	TGTGCCGGAAGAAAGTCCCCCAACGAATACTACACCTTC
TRBV6-6	TRBJ1-1	12	.	few	CASTVGDTEAFF	TGTGCCAGCACGGTCGGAGACACTGAAGCTTTCTTT
TRBV10-3	TRBJ1-4	13	TRBD1	many	CAISATGGEKLFF	TGTGCCATCAGTGCGACAGGGGGAGAAAAACTGTTTTTT
TRBV11-2	TRBJ1-3	14	.	few	CASSLLSSGNTIYF	TGTGCCAGCAGCTTATTATCCTCTGGAAACACCATATATTTT
TRBV7-2	TRBJ1-1	14	.	many	CASSSRAVNTEAFF	TGTGCCAGCAGCTCCAGGGCGGTGAACACTGAAGCTTTCTTT
TRBV12-3/TRBV12-4	TRBJ1-1	13	.	.	CASSTETELEAFF	TGTGCCAGCAGCACTGAGACAGAACTTGAAGCTTTCTTT
TRBV25-1	TRBJ1-4	14	.	.	CASSDRVGIGKLFF	TGTGCCAGCAGTGACAGGGTTGGGATCGGAAAACTGTTTTTT
TRBV28	TRBJ1-6	15	TRBD1	.	CASSLTGQGGSPLHF	TGTGCCAGCAGTTTAACGGGACAGGGGGGTTCACCCCTCCACTTT
TRBV2	TRBJ2-3	15	.	.	CASSAQASFVDTQYF	TGTGCCAGCAGTGCTCAGGCTAGCTTTGTGGATACGCAGTATTTT
TRBV11-1	TRBJ2-7	14	.	.	CAWSVWTAPYEQYF	TGTGCCTGGAGTGTATGGACAGCCCCCTACGAGCAGTACTTC
TRBV5-1	TRBJ2-7	14	TRBD1	.	CASSLEAGGEEQYF	TGCGCCAGCAGCTTAGAGGCAGGGGGCGAAGAGCAGTACTTC
TRBV15	TRBJ2-5	15	TRBD2	.	CATSSPGGPQETQYF	TGTGCCACCAGCAGCCCGGGAGGCCCGCAAGAGACCCAGTACTTC
TRBV12-3/TRBV12-4	TRBJ1-5	15	.	.	CASSSTGTRNQPQHF	TGTGCCAGCAGTTCTACCGGGACACGGAATCAGCCCCAGCATTTT
TRBV12-3/TRBV12-4	TRBJ2-2	16	.	few	CASSFRRATNTGELFF	TGTGCCAGCAGTTTTAGGCGGGCTACGAACACCGGGGAGCTGTTTTTT
TRBV6-6	TRBJ1-2	12	.	.	CASIEGDEPYTF	TGTGCCAGCATCGAAGGGGACGAACCCTACACCTTC
TRBV24-1	TRBJ1-2	12	.	.	CATSEGSGGYTF	TGTGCCACCAGTGAGGGTAGTGGGGGCTACACCTTC
TRBV12-3/TRBV12-4	TRBJ1-5	11	.	few	CASSLGSAQHF	TGTGCCAGCAGTTTAGGAAGTGCCCAGCATTTT
TRBV29-1	TRBJ2-2	10	.	.	CSSYTGELFF	TGCAGCTCGTACACCGGGGAGCTGTTTTTT
TRBV25-1	TRBJ1-2	14	.	many	CASSELVRGGGYTF	TGTGCCAGCAGTGAATTAGTCCGGGGGGGTGGCTACACCTTC
TRBV19	TRBJ2-7	14	TRBD1	few	CATHGQGGSYEQYF	TGTGCCACCCACGGACAGGGTGGCTCCTACGAGCAGTACTTC
TRBV25-1	TRBJ2-5	11	.	.	CSAQTGGTQYF	TGCAGTGCTCAGACCGGGGGGACCCAGTACTTC
TRBV6-5	TRBJ1-2	15	TRBD1	few	CASSYGRQGVGGYTF	TGTGCCAGCAGTTACGGAAGACAGGGGGTCGGCGGCTACACCTTC
TRBV7-3	TRBJ2-5	15	TRBD2	once	CAISPSGRPGETQYF	TGTGCCATCAGCCCCAGCGGGAGGCCAGGGGAGACCCAGTACTTC
TRBV9	TRBJ2-7	14	.	many	CASSVGVGSYEQYF	TGTGCCAGCAGCGTAGGTGTCGGATCCTACGAGCAGTACTTC
TRBV12-3/TRBV12-4	TRBJ1-2	14	.	.	CASSLSAQGYGYTF	TGTGCCAGCAGTTTAAGTGCCCAGGGCTATGGCTACACCTTC
TRBV7-9	TRBJ1-2	14	TRBD1	few	CASSLSQGAHGYTF	TGTGCCAGCAGCTTATCCCAGGGGGCGCATGGCTACACCTTC
TRBV11-2	TRBJ2-7	15	TRBD1	.	CASSLVSRGPYEQYF	TGTGCCAGCAGCTTAGTTTCCAGGGGGCCCTACGAGCAGTACTTC
TRBV10-3	TRBJ1-6	13	.	many	CATLAAYNSPLHF	TGTGCCACCCTGGCAGCCTATAATTCACCCCTCCACTTT
TRBV19	TRBJ1-4	12	.	.	CASSIGGEKLFF	TGTGCCAGTAGTATCGGGGGTGAAAAACTGTTTTTT
TRBV20-1	TRBJ1-2	13	TRBD1	.	CSAITGGSYGYTF	TGCAGTGCTATCACAGGGGGGTCTTATGGCTACACCTTC
TRBV7-4	TRBJ1-2	15	.	.	CASSFEGGDSYGYTF	TGTGCCAGCAGCTTTGAGGGAGGGGATTCCTATGGCTACACCTTC
TRBV7-9	TRBJ2-3	15	TRBD2	.	CASSLTSGSIDTQYF	TGTGCCAGCAGCTTAACTAGCGGGAGTATAGATACGCAGTATTTT
TRBV29-1	TRBJ1-4	13	TRBD1	.	CSVGDRLSGKLFF	TGCAGCGTTGGGGACAGACTCTCTGGAAAACTGTTTTTT
TRBV29-1	TRBJ1-1	12	.	once	CSQGGSYTEAFF	TGCAGCCAAGGGGGTAGCTACACTGAAGCTTTCTTT
TRBV20-1	TRBJ2-7	12	TRBD1	many	CSAQGDSYEQYF	TGCAGTGCTCAGGGGGACAGCTACGAGCAGTACTTC
TRBV19	TRBJ1-5	17	.	few	CASSTLGTSLKWQPQHF	TGTGCCAGTAGTACCCTTGGCACCTCATTGAAATGGCAGCCCCAGCATTTT
TRBV7-8	TRBJ1-4	15	.	many	CASSLSPPFNEKLFF	TGTGCCAGCAGCTTAAGCCCGCCCTTTAATGAAAAACTGTTTTTT
TRBV12-3/TRBV12-4	TRBJ1-2	13	TRBD1	once	CASSHTGAHGYTF	TGTGCCAGCAGTCATACAGGGGCTCATGGCTACACCTTC
TRBV10-3	TRBJ1-1	11	TRBD1	.	CDPTGGDEAFF	TGTGACCCGACAGGGGGAGATGAAGCTTTCTTT
TRBV6-5	TRBJ1-5	15	.	many	CASSYSGGSNQPQHF	TGTGCCAGCAGTTACTCCGGGGGTAGCAATCAGCCCCAGCATTTT
TRBV5-1	TRBJ1-4	15	TRBD1	.	CASSSGQREHEKLFF	TGCGCCAGCAGCTCGGGACAGCGGGAACATGAAAAACTGTTTTTT
TRBV5-1	TRBJ2-2	15	TRBD2	.	CASRGLAGQTGELFF	TGCGCCAGCAGGGGACTAGCGGGACAGACCGGGGAGCTGTTTTTT
TRBV20-1	TRBJ1-4	12	TRBD1	.	CSPVDRDEKLFF	TGCAGTCCGGTGGACAGGGATGAAAAACTGTTTTTT
TRBV7-9	TRBJ1-4	16	.	few	CASSFDTGFINEKLFF	TGTGCCAGCAGCTTCGACACTGGGTTTATTAATGAAAAACTGTTTTTT